The 2 T cell receptor beta chains listed next were all sequenced from one sample in a study of cytomegalovirus exposure and HLA in healthy donors. Primers included in the PCR were 60 Vbeta and 13 Jbeta primers. The table came from immunoSEQ multiplex PCR; TCRdb's copy has only in-frame clones and leaves some out. The sample table sets out about 76,000 clones. Material: PBMCs. The receptors stem from a woman aged 35 to 49 in good health and CMV-seropositive.

The chain has TRBV2 and TRBJ1-4; 9 bases agree with TRBD1. The germline V gene encodes CDR1 SNHLY and CDR2 FYNNEI. V lost 6 bases and J lost 8; bases outside the gene matches: 7. This CDR3 has 14 amino acids. CDR3 in DNA: TGTGCCAGCAGCTTTGGGACAGGGCAAGAAAAACTGTTTTTT. It specifies CASSFGTGQEKLFF.

V and J are TRBV2 and TRBJ2-7; TRBD2 aligns across 9 bases. From germline, CDR1 is SNHLY and CDR2 FYNNEI. Germline trimming cut 6 bases from V and 4 bases from J; bases unmatched to any gene: 7. CDR3 length: 14 amino acids. Written as DNA, the CDR3 is TGTGCCAGCAGCACGGGACTAGCTGGTTACGAGCAGTACTTC. It yields the protein CASSTGLAGYEQYF.